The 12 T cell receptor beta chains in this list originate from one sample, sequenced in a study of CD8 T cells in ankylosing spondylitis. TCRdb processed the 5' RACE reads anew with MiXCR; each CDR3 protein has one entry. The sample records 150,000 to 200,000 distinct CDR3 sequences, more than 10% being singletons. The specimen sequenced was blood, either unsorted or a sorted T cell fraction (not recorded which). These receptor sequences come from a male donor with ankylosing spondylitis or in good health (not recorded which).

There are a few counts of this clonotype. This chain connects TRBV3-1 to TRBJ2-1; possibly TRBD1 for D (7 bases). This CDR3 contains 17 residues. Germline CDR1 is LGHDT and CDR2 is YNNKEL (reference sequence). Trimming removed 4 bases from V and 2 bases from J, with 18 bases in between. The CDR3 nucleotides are TGTGCCAGCAGCCCCCTAGGAGGGGGCGGACCCTACAATGAGCAGTTCTTC. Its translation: CASSPLGGGGPYNEQFF.

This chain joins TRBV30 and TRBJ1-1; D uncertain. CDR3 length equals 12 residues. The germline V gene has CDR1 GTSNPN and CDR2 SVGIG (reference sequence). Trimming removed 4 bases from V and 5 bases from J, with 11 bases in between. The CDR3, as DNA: TGTGCCTGGACCGAGTTGGGAACTGAAGCTTTCTTT. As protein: CAWTELGTEAFF.

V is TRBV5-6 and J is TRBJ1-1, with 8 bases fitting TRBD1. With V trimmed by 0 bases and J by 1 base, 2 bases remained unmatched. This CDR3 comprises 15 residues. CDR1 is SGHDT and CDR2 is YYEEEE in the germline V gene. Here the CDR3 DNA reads TGTGCCAGCAGCTTGGCCGGGACAGGGAACACTGAAGCTTTCTTT. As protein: CASSLAGTGNTEAFF.

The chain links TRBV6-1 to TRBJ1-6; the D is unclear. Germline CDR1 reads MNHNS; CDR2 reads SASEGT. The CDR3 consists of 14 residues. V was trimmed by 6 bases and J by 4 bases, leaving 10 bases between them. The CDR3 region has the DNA TGTGCCAGCAGGCAGACCGAATATAATTCACCCCTCCACTTT. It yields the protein CASRQTEYNSPLHF.

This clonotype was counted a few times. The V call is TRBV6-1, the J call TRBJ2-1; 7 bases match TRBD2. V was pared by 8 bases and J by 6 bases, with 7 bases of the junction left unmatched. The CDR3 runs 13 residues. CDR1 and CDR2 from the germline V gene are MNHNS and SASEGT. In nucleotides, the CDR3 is TGTGCCAGCTATTCCTGGGGGGGCAATGAGCAGTTCTTC. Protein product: CASYSWGGNEQFF.

The CDR3 coding sequence is TGTGCCAGCAGCCCGGGACACCTTAGCAATCAGCCCCAGCATTTT. This translates into CASSPGHLSNQPQHF. This sequence joins TRBV7-6 and TRBJ1-5; possibly TRBD1 for D (6 bases). Trimming pared 5 bases from V and 0 bases from J, leaving 11 bases between. CDR3 length: 15 amino acids. From germline, CDR1 is SGHVS and CDR2 FNYEAQ.

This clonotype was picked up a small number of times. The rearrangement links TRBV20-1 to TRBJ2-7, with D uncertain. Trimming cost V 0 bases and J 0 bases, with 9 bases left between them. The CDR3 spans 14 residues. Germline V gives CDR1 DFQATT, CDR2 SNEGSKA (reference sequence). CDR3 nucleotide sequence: TGCAGTGCTAGAGATCTCGTGAGCTCCTACGAGCAGTACTTC. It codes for CSARDLVSSYEQYF.

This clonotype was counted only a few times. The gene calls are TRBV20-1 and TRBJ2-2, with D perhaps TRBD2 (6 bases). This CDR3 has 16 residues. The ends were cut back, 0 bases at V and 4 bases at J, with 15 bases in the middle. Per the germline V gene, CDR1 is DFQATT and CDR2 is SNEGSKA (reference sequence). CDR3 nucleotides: TGCAGTGCTAGAGATGGGACGGGAGATAGCACCGGGGAGCTGTTTTTT. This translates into CSARDGTGDSTGELFF.

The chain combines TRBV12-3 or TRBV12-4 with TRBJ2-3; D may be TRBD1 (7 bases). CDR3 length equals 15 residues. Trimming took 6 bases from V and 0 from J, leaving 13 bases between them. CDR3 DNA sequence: TGTGCCAGCAGCCAGGGGGGCTCTAGCACAGATACGCAGTATTTT. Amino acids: CASSQGGSSTDTQYF.

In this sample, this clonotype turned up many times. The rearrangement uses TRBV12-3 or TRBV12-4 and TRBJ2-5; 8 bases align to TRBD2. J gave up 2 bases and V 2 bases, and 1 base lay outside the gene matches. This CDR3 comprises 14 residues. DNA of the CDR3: TGTGCCAGCAGTTTAAGCGGGGGTCAAGAGACCCAGTACTTC. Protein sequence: CASSLSGGQETQYF.

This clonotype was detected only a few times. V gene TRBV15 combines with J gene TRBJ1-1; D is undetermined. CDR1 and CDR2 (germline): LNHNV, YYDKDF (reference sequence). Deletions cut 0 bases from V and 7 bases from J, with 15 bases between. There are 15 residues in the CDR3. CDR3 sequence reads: CATSRDLAGLYEAFF. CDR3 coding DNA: TGTGCCACCAGCAGAGATTTGGCAGGTCTTTATGAAGCTTTCTTT.

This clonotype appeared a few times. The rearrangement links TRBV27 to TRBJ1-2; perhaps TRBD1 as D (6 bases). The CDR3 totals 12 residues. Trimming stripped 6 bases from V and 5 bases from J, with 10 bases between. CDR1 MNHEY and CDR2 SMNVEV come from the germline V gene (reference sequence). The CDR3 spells CASRTGAYGYTF. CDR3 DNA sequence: TGTGCCAGCAGGACAGGAGCTTATGGCTACACCTTC.